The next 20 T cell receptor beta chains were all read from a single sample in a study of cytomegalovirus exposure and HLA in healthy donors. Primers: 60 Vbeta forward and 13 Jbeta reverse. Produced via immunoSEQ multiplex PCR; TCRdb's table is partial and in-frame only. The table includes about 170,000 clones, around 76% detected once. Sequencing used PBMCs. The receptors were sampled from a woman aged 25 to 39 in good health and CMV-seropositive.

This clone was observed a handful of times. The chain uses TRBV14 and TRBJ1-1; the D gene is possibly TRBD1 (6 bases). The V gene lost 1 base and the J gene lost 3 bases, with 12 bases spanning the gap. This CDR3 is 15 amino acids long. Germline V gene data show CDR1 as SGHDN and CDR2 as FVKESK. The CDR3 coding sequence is TGTGCCAGCAGCCAAGCAACAGGGTTCGACACTGAAGCTTTCTTT. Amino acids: CASSQATGFDTEAFF. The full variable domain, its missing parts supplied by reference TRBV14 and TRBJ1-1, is EAGVTQFPSHSVIEKGQTVTLRCDPISGHDNLYWYRRVMGKEIKFLLHFVKESKQDESGMPNNRFLAERTGGTYSTLKVQPAELEDSGVYFCASSQATGFDTEAFFGQGTRLTVV.

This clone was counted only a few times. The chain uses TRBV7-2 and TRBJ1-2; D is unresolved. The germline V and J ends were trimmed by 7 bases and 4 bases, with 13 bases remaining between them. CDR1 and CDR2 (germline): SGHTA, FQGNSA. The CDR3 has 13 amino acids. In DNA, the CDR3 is TGTGCCAGCACCCCGGCAGGCCGCTATGGCTACACCTTC. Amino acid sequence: CASTPAGRYGYTF.

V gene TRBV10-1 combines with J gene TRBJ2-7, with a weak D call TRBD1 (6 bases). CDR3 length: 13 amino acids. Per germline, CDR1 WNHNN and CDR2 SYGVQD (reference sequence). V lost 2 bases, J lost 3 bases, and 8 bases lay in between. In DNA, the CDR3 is TGCGCCAGCAGTGAGGGGACAAACTACGAGCAGTACTTC. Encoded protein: CASSEGTNYEQYF.

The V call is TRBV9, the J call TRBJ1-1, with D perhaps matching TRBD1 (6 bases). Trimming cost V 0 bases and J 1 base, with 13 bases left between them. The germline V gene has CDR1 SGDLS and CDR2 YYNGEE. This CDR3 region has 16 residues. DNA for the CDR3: TGTGCCAGCAGCGTAGGGGCGAACAGGGCGAACACTGAAGCTTTCTTT. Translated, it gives CASSVGANRANTEAFF.

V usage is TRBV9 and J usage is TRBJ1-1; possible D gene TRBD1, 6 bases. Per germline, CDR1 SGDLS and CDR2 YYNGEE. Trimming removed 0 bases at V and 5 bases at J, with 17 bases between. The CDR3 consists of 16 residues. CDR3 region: CASSVADGRGKTEAFF. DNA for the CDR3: TGTGCCAGCAGCGTAGCTGATGGCAGGGGAAAAACTGAAGCTTTCTTT.

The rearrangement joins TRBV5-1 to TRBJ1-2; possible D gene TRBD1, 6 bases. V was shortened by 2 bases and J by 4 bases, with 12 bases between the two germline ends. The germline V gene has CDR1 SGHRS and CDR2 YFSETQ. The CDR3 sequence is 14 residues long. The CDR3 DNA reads TGCGCCAGCAGCTTCGGGGGGCGAACCTATGGCTACACCTTC. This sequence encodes CASSFGGRTYGYTF.

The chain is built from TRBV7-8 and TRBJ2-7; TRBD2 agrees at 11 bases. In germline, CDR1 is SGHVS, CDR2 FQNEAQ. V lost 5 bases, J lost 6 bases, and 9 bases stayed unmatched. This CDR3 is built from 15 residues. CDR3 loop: CASSPLAGGLSEQYF. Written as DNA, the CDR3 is TGTGCCAGCAGCCCCCTAGCGGGAGGTCTTTCCGAGCAGTACTTC.

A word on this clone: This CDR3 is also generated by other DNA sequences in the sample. The CDR3 spells CASRRPGFQETQYF. DNA for the CDR3: TGTGCCAGCAGACGACCGGGTTTCCAAGAGACCCAGTACTTC. This chain connects TRBV6-5 to TRBJ2-5; D not resolved. V was pared by 6 bases and J by 1 base, with 12 bases between. Germline CDR1 is MNHEY and CDR2 is SVGAGI. There are 14 residues in the CDR3.

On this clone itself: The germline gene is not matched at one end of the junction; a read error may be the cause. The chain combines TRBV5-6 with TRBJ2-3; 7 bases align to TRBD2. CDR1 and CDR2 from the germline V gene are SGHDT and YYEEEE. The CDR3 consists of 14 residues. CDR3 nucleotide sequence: TGTTCCAGCCGAGGGCTAGCGGACACAGATACGCAGTATTTT. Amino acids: CSSRGLADTDTQYF.

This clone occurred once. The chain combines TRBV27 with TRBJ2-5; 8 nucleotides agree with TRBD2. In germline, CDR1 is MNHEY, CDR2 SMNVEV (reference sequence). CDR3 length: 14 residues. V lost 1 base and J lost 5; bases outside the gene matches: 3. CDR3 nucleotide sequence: TGTGCCAGCAGTTTATTTGGCGGGGGGGAGACCCAGTACTTC. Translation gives CASSLFGGGETQYF.

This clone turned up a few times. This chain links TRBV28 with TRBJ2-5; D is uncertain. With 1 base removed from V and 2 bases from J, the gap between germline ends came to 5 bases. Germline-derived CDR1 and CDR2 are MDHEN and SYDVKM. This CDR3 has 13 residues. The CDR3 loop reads CASSLSGQETQYF. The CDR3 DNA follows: TGTGCCAGCAGTTTATCAGGTCAAGAGACCCAGTACTTC.

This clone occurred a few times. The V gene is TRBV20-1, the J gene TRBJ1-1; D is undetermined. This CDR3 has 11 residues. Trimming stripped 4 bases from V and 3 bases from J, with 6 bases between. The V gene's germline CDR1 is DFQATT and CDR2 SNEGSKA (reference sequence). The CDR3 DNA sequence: TGCAGTGCTAACGGGGACACTGAAGCTTTCTTT. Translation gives CSANGDTEAFF.

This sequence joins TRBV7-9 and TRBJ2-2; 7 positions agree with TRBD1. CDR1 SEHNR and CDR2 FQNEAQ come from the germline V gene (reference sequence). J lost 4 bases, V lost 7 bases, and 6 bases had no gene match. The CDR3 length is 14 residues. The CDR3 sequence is CASTRQGFTGELFF. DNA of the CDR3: TGTGCCAGCACCCGACAGGGATTCACCGGGGAGCTGTTTTTT.

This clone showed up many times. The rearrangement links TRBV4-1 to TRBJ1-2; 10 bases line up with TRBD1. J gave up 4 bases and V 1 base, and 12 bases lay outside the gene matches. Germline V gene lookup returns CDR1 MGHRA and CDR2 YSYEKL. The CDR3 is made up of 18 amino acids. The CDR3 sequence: CASSQGPGQGLLSYGYTF. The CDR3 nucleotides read TGCGCCAGCAGCCAAGGACCGGGACAGGGGTTATTAAGCTATGGCTACACCTTC.

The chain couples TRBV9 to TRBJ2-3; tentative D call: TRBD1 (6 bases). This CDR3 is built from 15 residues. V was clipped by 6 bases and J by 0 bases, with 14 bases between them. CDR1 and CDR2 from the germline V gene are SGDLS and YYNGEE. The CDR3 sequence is CASKGTGLSTDTQYF. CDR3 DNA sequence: TGTGCCAGCAAAGGTACAGGGTTGAGCACAGATACGCAGTATTTT.

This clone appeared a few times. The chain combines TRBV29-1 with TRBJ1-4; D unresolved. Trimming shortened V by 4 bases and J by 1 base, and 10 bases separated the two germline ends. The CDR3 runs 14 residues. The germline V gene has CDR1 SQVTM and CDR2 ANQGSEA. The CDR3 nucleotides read TGCAGCGTTGGAAACACAGAAACTAATGAAAAACTGTTTTTT. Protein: CSVGNTETNEKLFF.

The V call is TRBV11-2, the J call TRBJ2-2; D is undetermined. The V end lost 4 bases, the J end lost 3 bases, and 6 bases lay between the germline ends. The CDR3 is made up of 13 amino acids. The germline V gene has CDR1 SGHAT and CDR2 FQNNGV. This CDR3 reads CASSSHYTGELFF. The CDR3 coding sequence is TGTGCCAGCAGCTCCCACTACACCGGGGAGCTGTTTTTT.

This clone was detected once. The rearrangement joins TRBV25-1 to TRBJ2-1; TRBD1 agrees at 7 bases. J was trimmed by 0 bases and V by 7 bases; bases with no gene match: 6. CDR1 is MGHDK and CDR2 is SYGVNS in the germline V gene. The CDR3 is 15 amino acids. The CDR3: CASIGQVSSYNEQFF. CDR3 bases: TGTGCCAGCATCGGACAGGTAAGCTCCTACAATGAGCAGTTCTTC.

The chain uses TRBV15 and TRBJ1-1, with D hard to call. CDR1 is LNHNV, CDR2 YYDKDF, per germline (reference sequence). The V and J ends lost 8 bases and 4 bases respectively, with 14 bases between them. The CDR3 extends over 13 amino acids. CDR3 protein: CATCRESTTEAFF. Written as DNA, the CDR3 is TGTGCCACCTGCCGCGAGTCCACCACTGAAGCTTTCTTT.

CDR3 in amino acids: CASSPNLWSGQETQYF. Written as DNA, the CDR3 is TGTGCCAGCAGCCCTAATCTTTGGAGCGGCCAAGAGACCCAGTACTTC. The chain recombines TRBV9 with TRBJ2-5; a weak D match, TRBD2 (5 bases). In germline, CDR1 is SGDLS, CDR2 YYNGEE. V was clipped by 4 bases and J by 1 base, with 17 bases between them. The length of the CDR3 is 16 residues.